This record covers a single TCR beta chain. Clones were sequenced by immunoSEQ multiplex PCR, and TCRdb holds only the in-frame ones, with some missing. The sample lists some 45,000 clones, around 84% occurring once. Germline V lookup: CDR1 MDHEN, CDR2 SYDVKM. CDR3 length: 14 amino acids. V lost 8 bases to trimming and J lost 1 base, with 11 bases between them. The data are from a study of PD-L1 blockade in urothelial cancer. Background on the study: Males with bladder-origin urothelial cancer constituted about 85% of the roughly 30 patients. Each blood sample yielded a median of about 150,000 T cells.

The time point here: pretreatment peripheral blood. The chain joins TRBV28 to TRBJ2-2; D not certain. The material was PBMCs, obtained around atezolizumab (anti-PD-L1) treatment. The sequence was obtained from a man in his 60s with urothelial cancer. The CDR3 is CASFKSGNTGELFF. CDR3 nucleotide sequence: TGTGCCAGCTTTAAATCCGGGAACACCGGGGAGCTGTTTTTT.